One and the same sample provided the 21 T cell receptor beta chains below, sequenced in a study of metastatic and nonmetastatic thyroid tumors. TCRdb re-called clones via MiXCR from the PCR reads. The sample has about 25,000 clones, under 25% seen once. Until they underwent thyroid surgery, no patient had received any treatment. What was sequenced was blood. These receptors were taken from a male donor with papillary thyroid cancer or a benign thyroid nodule (not recorded which). Some clones in this sample may be carry-over from other donors' samples.

This clone has a single count. Germline and junction disagree at one end, which may indicate a read error. The rearrangement links TRBV5-1 to TRBJ2-7; D gene ambiguous. Per the germline V gene, CDR1 is SGHRS and CDR2 is YFSETQ. The CDR3 totals 13 residues. The CDR3 loop reads CAGSLAVSYEQYF. The CDR3 DNA follows: TGCGCCGGCAGCTTGGCTGTGTCCTACGAGCAGTACTTC.

This clone was recorded many times. CDR3: CASSDGTSGSEQFF. The DNA for the CDR3 is TGTGCCAGCAGTGACGGTACTAGCGGGAGTGAGCAGTTCTTC. The rearrangement uses TRBV6-4 and TRBJ2-1; 11 nucleotides match TRBD2. Germline trimming cut 2 bases from V and 9 bases from J; bases unmatched to any gene: 3. The germline V gene encodes CDR1 MRHNA and CDR2 SNTAGT. The CDR3 extends over 14 amino acids.

For this clone: This sample also contains other DNA sequences that code for the same CDR3. This sequence joins TRBV4-2 and TRBJ2-2, with D tentatively TRBD1 (6 bases). The CDR3 runs to 18 residues. V shed 3 bases and J shed 3 bases, with 20 bases lying between them. CDR1 is LGHNA, CDR2 YNFKEQ, per germline. CDR3 nucleotides: TGTGCCAGCAGCCAGCCCCCGAGTGGACACAGGGACACCGGGGAGCTGTTTTTT. It is translated as CASSQPPSGHRDTGELFF.

This clone was picked up many times. V gene TRBV9 combines with J gene TRBJ2-1; 9 bases map to TRBD1. Germline assignment: CDR1 SGDLS and CDR2 YYNGEE. The CDR3 has 14 amino acids. V dropped 0 bases and J dropped 13; count of bases not matched to a gene: 8. DNA for the CDR3: TGTGCCAGCAGCGTAGAGTCTCGGGACAGGGAACAGTTCTTC. Translated, it gives CASSVESRDREQFF.

In its sample, this clone was seen a few times. The rearrangement joins TRBV28 to TRBJ2-7; possible D gene TRBD1, 7 bases. This CDR3 comprises 14 residues. V was cut by 3 bases and J by 3 bases, with 12 bases left in between. Germline CDR1 is MDHEN and CDR2 is SYDVKM. CDR3 protein: CASSLRQGGYEQYF. The CDR3 DNA follows: TGTGCCAGCAGTTTGAGGCAGGGGGGCTACGAGCAGTACTTC.

As regards this clone: The junction departs from germline at one end; a sequencing error may be responsible. V gene TRBV11-3 combines with J gene TRBJ2-7; 8 bases align to TRBD2. Per the germline V gene, CDR1 is SGHNT and CDR2 is YENEEA. This CDR3 contains 15 residues. The CDR3 DNA sequence: TGTGCCAGCAGCCCTAGCGGGCTTGGGGGTTACGAGCATTACTTC. This encodes CASSPSGLGGYEHYF.

This clone has more than one count but fewer than ten. This sequence joins TRBV28 and TRBJ2-7; 11 nucleotides align to TRBD1. The CDR3 sequence is 16 residues long. Germline values: CDR1 MDHEN, CDR2 SYDVKM. J gave up 2 bases and V 10 bases, and 13 bases lay outside the gene matches. CDR3 nucleotide sequence: TGTGCCATCGCCCTGGGGACAGGGGGTACCACCTACGAGCAGTACTTC. This codes for CAIALGTGGTTYEQYF. Drawing the rest from reference TRBV28 and TRBJ2-7, the complete variable domain is DVKVTQSSRYLVKRTGEKVFLECVQDMDHENMFWYRQDPGLGLRLIYFSYDVKMKEKGDIPEGYSVSREKKERFSLILESASTNQTSMYLCAIALGTGGTTYEQYFGPGTRLTVT.

The chain links TRBV5-8 to TRBJ1-1; 7 nucleotides match TRBD1. V trimming: 0 bases; J trimming: 8 bases; junction bases outside the gene matches: 10. CDR1 SGHTS and CDR2 YDEGEE come from the germline V gene. The CDR3 sequence is 15 residues long. As DNA, the CDR3 is TGTGCCAGCAGCTTGGCTTCCAACAGGGGCCCCGAAGCTTTCTTT. Translated, it gives CASSLASNRGPEAFF. Variable domain in full (rest from reference TRBV5-8 and TRBJ1-1): EAGVTQSPTHLIKTRGQQATLRCSPISGHTSVYWYQQALGLGLQFLLWYDEGEERNRGNFPPRFSGRQFPNYSSELNVNALELEDSALYLCASSLASNRGPEAFFGQGTRLTVV.

V is TRBV30 and J is TRBJ2-7; maybe TRBD2 (6 bases). This CDR3 is 14 amino acids long. The V gene lost 5 bases and the J gene lost 0 bases, with 14 bases spanning the gap. Germline CDR1 GTSNPN, CDR2 SVGIG (reference sequence). The CDR3 bases are TGTGCCTGGCGGGACTTTCGAAGCTCCTACGAGCAGTACTTC. This encodes CAWRDFRSSYEQYF.

The DNA of the CDR3 is TGTGCCAGCAGCTTAGGAGGGGCGGAGCGGAGAAGGTTGGAGACCCAGTACTTC. Its translation is CASSLGGAERRRLETQYF. The V and J genes are TRBV11-2 and TRBJ2-5; either TRBD1 or TRBD2 may fit D (5 bases each). The CDR3 runs 18 residues. Deletions cut 1 base from V and 5 bases from J, with 23 bases between. Germline V gene lookup returns CDR1 SGHAT and CDR2 FQNNGV.

The chain has TRBV18 and TRBJ1-2, with 9 bases matching TRBD1. The V and J ends lost 1 base and 4 bases, in that order; junction bases with no gene match: 7. There are 16 residues in the CDR3. Germline-derived CDR1 and CDR2 are KGHSH and LQKENI. CDR3 amino acids: CASSPLDETGGYGYTF. CDR3 nucleotides: TGTGCCAGCTCACCACTCGACGAGACAGGGGGCTATGGCTACACCTTC. The full variable domain, with the rest looked up from reference TRBV18 and TRBJ1-2, is NAGVMQNPRHLVRRRGQEARLRCSPMKGHSHVYWYRQLPEEGLKFMVYLQKENIIDESGMPKERFSAEFPKEGPSILRIQQVVRGDSAAYFCASSPLDETGGYGYTFGSGTRLTVV.

The chain uses TRBV7-9 and TRBJ1-1; D unclear. Germline CDR1 and CDR2: SEHNR and FQNEAQ (reference sequence). Trimming pared 8 bases from V and 1 base from J, leaving 11 bases between. CDR3 size: 13 residues. Here the CDR3 reads CASLWRPNTEAFF. The CDR3 DNA reads as TGTGCCAGCCTATGGCGGCCGAACACTGAAGCTTTCTTT.

This clone was counted once. The chain recombines TRBV19 with TRBJ1-2; TRBD1 matches 10 bases. This CDR3 contains 19 residues. Trimming at V came to 5 bases and at J to 6 bases, leaving 21 bases not matched to a gene. Germline V gene lookup returns CDR1 LNHDA and CDR2 SQIVND (reference sequence). CDR3 region: CASSAAHRQGARGKDGYTF. The DNA of the CDR3 is TGTGCCAGTAGTGCCGCTCACCGACAGGGGGCGAGAGGAAAAGATGGCTACACCTTC.

Many counts were recorded for this clone. Within the sample, other DNA sequences also encode this same CDR3. V gene TRBV20-1 combines with J gene TRBJ2-1, with 7 bases identical to TRBD2. There are 14 residues in the CDR3. Germline values: CDR1 DFQATT, CDR2 SNEGSKA (reference sequence). V lost 0 bases to trimming and J lost 5 bases; unmatched junction nucleotides: 4. The CDR3 protein is CSAREGSGNNEQFF. CDR3 nucleotide sequence: TGCAGTGCTAGAGAGGGGAGCGGGAACAATGAGCAGTTCTTC.

The rearrangement links TRBV5-1 to TRBJ2-7; TRBD2 is a possible D gene (6 bases). From germline, CDR1 is SGHRS and CDR2 YFSETQ. This CDR3 region has 14 residues. Between the trimmed V and J ends, which lost 7 bases and 2 bases, there was a span of 16 bases. CDR3 amino acids: CASQPGLTAYEQYF. The DNA for the CDR3 is TGCGCCAGCCAACCGGGACTTACTGCCTACGAGCAGTACTTC. The full variable domain, rest sourced from reference TRBV5-1 and TRBJ2-7, is KAGVTQTPRYLIKTRGQQVTLSCSPISGHRSVSWYQQTPGQGLQFLFEYFSETQRNKGNFPGRFSGRQFSNSRSEMNVSTLELGDSALYLCASQPGLTAYEQYFGPGTRLTVT.

This clone has ten or more counts. The chain carries TRBV20-1 and TRBJ2-5, with D unresolved. The ends were cut back, 5 bases at V and 1 base at J, with 5 bases in the middle. Germline lookup yields CDR1 DFQATT and CDR2 SNEGSKA (reference sequence). CDR3 length: 11 amino acids. CDR3 DNA sequence: TGCAGTGCTGGGATCCAAGAGACCCAGTACTTC. It is translated as CSAGIQETQYF.

The chain uses TRBV7-2 and TRBJ1-5; no definite D call. V was cut by 5 bases and J by 7 bases, with 18 bases left in between. The CDR3 has 15 residues. Per the germline V gene, CDR1 is SGHTA and CDR2 is FQGNSA. The CDR3 nucleotides read TGTGCCAGCAGCCTGGGTTCGGGGTCGGTACAGCCCCAGCATTTT. Encoded protein: CASSLGSGSVQPQHF.

The chain employs TRBV19 and TRBJ1-2, with D uncertain. The germline V and J ends were trimmed by 6 bases and 8 bases, with 13 bases remaining between them. Germline assignment: CDR1 LNHDA and CDR2 SQIVND (reference sequence). The CDR3 is 12 residues long. In nucleotides, the CDR3 is TGTGCCAGTAGGGTTACGGAAACCGGCTACACCTTC. This gives the protein CASRVTETGYTF.

This clone was counted at least ten times. The V and J genes are TRBV6-1 and TRBJ2-5; 8 bases fit TRBD2. This CDR3 is 16 amino acids long. Trimming removed 5 bases from V and 7 bases from J; junction bases left unmatched: 15. Germline V CDR1 and CDR2: MNHNS, SASEGT. The DNA for the CDR3 is TGTGCCAGCAGTCAGGCGGGACTAGACATCTCGGGGACCCAGTACTTC. Translating gives CASSQAGLDISGTQYF.

V and J are TRBV6-1 and TRBJ2-1; TRBD2 matches at 7 bases. The CDR3 extends over 14 amino acids. Trimming at V came to 8 bases and at J to 10 bases, leaving 14 bases not matched to a gene. The V gene's germline CDR1 is MNHNS and CDR2 SASEGT. This chain's CDR3 is CASARAGLPDEQFF. The CDR3 coding sequence is TGTGCCAGCGCGAGAGCGGGACTACCGGACGAGCAGTTCTTC.

This clone appeared many times. V and J are TRBV9 and TRBJ1-2; TRBD1 matches at 9 bases. The CDR3 is made up of 15 amino acids. CDR1 and CDR2 (germline): SGDLS, YYNGEE. V trimming: 2 bases; J trimming: 3 bases; junction bases outside the gene matches: 5. In nucleotides, the CDR3 is TGTGCCAGCAGCGTCGGACAGGGGACGGACTATGGCTACACCTTC. Translated, it gives CASSVGQGTDYGYTF.